Listed below are T cell receptor beta chains from one sample, sequenced in a study of vaccination and CD4 T cells after COVID-19. MiXCR was run by TCRdb on the PCR reads, yielding one entry per CDR3 protein. The sample shows thousands of distinct CDR3 sequences, 36% of them seen only once. The antigens of these receptors remain unknown. The sample taken for sequencing was CD4+ T cells from blood, cultured in vitro. The receptors come from a human donor in good health. Each CDR3 is given with its conserved first and last residue. Fields, in order: D gene, J gene, clone size, V gene, CDR3 protein, CDR3 DNA. D genes are given only for firm matches. Only some rows state a clone size, as once, few, many or a class for expanded clones.

D: NA; J: TRBJ2-2; size: few; V: TRBV7-6; CDR3: CASSAKQGGTGELFF; DNA: TGTGCCAGCAGCGCCAAACAGGGAGGAACCGGGGAGCTGTTTTTT
D: NA; J: TRBJ2-5; size: NA; V: TRBV2; CDR3: CASSADWAETQYF; DNA: TGTGCCAGCAGTGCGGACTGGGCAGAGACCCAGTACTTC
D: NA; J: TRBJ2-3; size: NA; V: TRBV20-1; CDR3: CSARLTSTDTQYF; DNA: TGCAGTGCTAGATTGACTAGCACAGATACGCAGTATTTT
D: NA; J: TRBJ1-1; size: NA; V: TRBV11-1; CDR3: CASSPPRTGGSEAFF; DNA: TGTGCCAGCAGCCCTCCCCGTACAGGAGGTAGTGAAGCTTTCTTT
D: TRBD2; J: TRBJ2-3; size: NA; V: TRBV7-2; CDR3: CASRPRLASYTDTQYF; DNA: TGTGCCAGCAGGCCCAGACTAGCGAGTTACACAGATACGCAGTATTTT
D: TRBD2; J: TRBJ2-7; size: few; V: TRBV7-2; CDR3: CASSLVLAGGYEQYF; DNA: TGTGCCAGCAGCTTAGTTTTAGCGGGAGGGTACGAGCAGTACTTC
D: TRBD1; J: TRBJ2-7; size: NA; V: TRBV18; CDR3: CASSSTGTGEKLDF; DNA: TGTGCCAGCTCAAGTACTGGGACAGGTGAGAAGTTGGACTTC
D: NA; J: TRBJ2-5; size: NA; V: TRBV27; CDR3: CASSLSGAGTETQYF; DNA: TGTGCCAGCAGTTTATCGGGGGCGGGGACAGAGACCCAGTACTTC
D: NA; J: TRBJ2-7; size: NA; V: TRBV25-1; CDR3: CASSELANSEQYF; DNA: TGTGCCAGCAGTGAATTGGCTAATTCAGAGCAGTACTTC
D: TRBD1; J: TRBJ2-5; size: few; V: TRBV6-1; CDR3: CASSDRGQETQYF; DNA: TGTGCCAGCAGCGACAGGGGGCAAGAGACCCAGTACTTC
D: TRBD2; J: TRBJ2-1; size: NA; V: TRBV6-5; CDR3: CASSYRGLASNEQFF; DNA: TGTGCCAGCAGTTACCGCGGACTAGCGTCGAATGAGCAGTTCTTC
D: TRBD2; J: TRBJ2-3; size: NA; V: TRBV27; CDR3: CASSLWASGTDTQYF; DNA: TGTGCCAGCAGTTTATGGGCTAGCGGGACAGATACGCAGTATTTT
D: TRBD1; J: TRBJ1-5; size: NA; V: TRBV19; CDR3: CASTTGARGPQHF; DNA: TGTGCCAGTACTACAGGGGCCAGGGGGCCCCAGCATTTT
D: NA; J: TRBJ2-1; size: few; V: TRBV20-1; CDR3: CSARVRGRPSYNEQFF; DNA: TGCAGTGCTAGAGTTCGGGGGCGGCCCTCCTACAATGAGCAGTTCTTC
D: TRBD1; J: TRBJ2-7; size: NA; V: TRBV6-2/TRBV6-3; CDR3: CASSGQGVEQYF; DNA: TGTGCCAGCAGTGGACAGGGGGTCGAGCAGTACTTC
D: TRBD2; J: TRBJ2-4; size: few; V: TRBV20-1; CDR3: CSALPSGRATYIQYF; DNA: TGCAGTGCTTTACCTAGCGGGAGGGCCACGTACATTCAGTACTTC
D: TRBD2; J: TRBJ2-1; size: few; V: TRBV6-2/TRBV6-3; CDR3: CASRTSGWSSYNEQFF; DNA: TGTGCCAGCAGGACTAGCGGGTGGAGCTCCTACAATGAGCAGTTCTTC
D: NA; J: TRBJ2-5; size: few; V: TRBV7-2; CDR3: CASSSTGFETQYF; DNA: TGTGCCAGCAGCTCTACAGGGTTTGAGACCCAGTACTTC
D: NA; J: TRBJ1-1; size: few; V: TRBV28; CDR3: CASSLLRGNTEAFF; DNA: TGTGCCAGCAGTTTATTGAGGGGGAACACTGAAGCTTTCTTT
D: NA; J: TRBJ1-4; size: NA; V: TRBV20-1; CDR3: CSASGGDSNEKLFF; DNA: TGCAGTGCTAGTGGGGGGGATAGTAATGAAAAACTGTTTTTT
D: TRBD2; J: TRBJ2-4; size: few; V: TRBV6-1; CDR3: CASKGLAGEVQYF; DNA: TGTGCCAGCAAAGGACTAGCGGGAGAAGTTCAGTACTTC
D: TRBD1; J: TRBJ1-5; size: NA; V: TRBV5-1; CDR3: CASSPGTGGYSNQPQHF; DNA: TGCGCCAGCAGCCCGGGGACAGGGGGATATAGCAATCAGCCCCAGCATTTT
D: NA; J: TRBJ2-5; size: NA; V: TRBV20-1; CDR3: CSASLVVYQETQYF; DNA: TGCAGTGCATCCCTCGTCGTGTATCAAGAGACCCAGTACTTC
D: TRBD2; J: TRBJ2-5; size: NA; V: TRBV20-1; CDR3: CSATPPGGGETQYF; DNA: TGCAGTGCTACACCGCCGGGAGGGGGAGAGACCCAGTACTTC
D: NA; J: TRBJ1-5; size: once; V: TRBV9; CDR3: CASSVGPVSNQPQHF; DNA: TGTGCCAGCAGCGTAGGCCCCGTCAGCAATCAGCCCCAGCATTTT
D: NA; J: TRBJ2-4; size: NA; V: TRBV6-2/TRBV6-3; CDR3: CASSYSISPEAKNIQYF; DNA: TGTGCCAGCAGTTACTCCATTAGCCCAGAGGCCAAAAACATTCAGTACTTC
D: TRBD2; J: TRBJ2-1; size: NA; V: TRBV5-4; CDR3: CASSPLREGRDEQFF; DNA: TGTGCCAGCAGCCCTCTCCGGGAGGGCCGGGATGAGCAGTTCTTC
D: TRBD1; J: TRBJ2-3; size: NA; V: TRBV20-1; CDR3: CSARDPRGTGGTDTQYF; DNA: TGCAGTGCTAGAGATCCCCGCGGGACAGGGGGCACAGATACGCAGTATTTT
D: NA; J: TRBJ2-3; size: NA; V: TRBV20-1; CDR3: CSARELGTYRTDTQYF; DNA: TGCAGTGCTAGAGAACTGGGGACCTACCGCACAGATACGCAGTATTTT
D: NA; J: TRBJ2-7; size: NA; V: TRBV27; CDR3: CASSLIRGVDEQYF; DNA: TGTGCCAGCAGTTTGATCAGGGGGGTCGACGAGCAGTACTTC
D: NA; J: TRBJ1-6; size: NA; V: TRBV5-6; CDR3: CASSQFGVNNSPLHF; DNA: TGTGCCAGCAGCCAGTTCGGGGTAAATAACTCACCCCTCCACTTT
D: NA; J: TRBJ2-7; size: NA; V: TRBV20-1; CDR3: CSARVRGGNYEQYF; DNA: TGCAGTGCTAGAGTGCGAGGGGGAAATTACGAGCAGTACTTC
D: TRBD1; J: TRBJ1-6; size: few; V: TRBV27; CDR3: CASGSLDRSLSPLHF; DNA: TGTGCCAGCGGCAGCTTGGACAGGTCTTTATCACCCCTCCACTTT
D: NA; J: TRBJ2-7; size: NA; V: TRBV28; CDR3: CAGPYEQYF; DNA: TGTGCCGGGCCCTACGAGCAGTACTTC
D: NA; J: TRBJ2-3; size: NA; V: TRBV11-2; CDR3: CASSLRRDSTDTQYF; DNA: TGTGCCAGCAGCTTAAGGCGCGATAGCACAGATACGCAGTATTTT
D: NA; J: TRBJ2-7; size: few; V: TRBV11-3; CDR3: CASSSQENIYEQYF; DNA: TGTGCCAGCAGCTCCCAGGAAAATATCTACGAGCAGTACTTC
D: NA; J: TRBJ2-2; size: NA; V: TRBV28; CDR3: CASSLPDRLGTGELFF; DNA: TGTGCCAGCAGTCTACCCGACCGCCTAGGGACCGGGGAGCTGTTTTTT
D: TRBD2; J: TRBJ2-7; size: NA; V: TRBV11-2; CDR3: CASYPSGKSTYEQYF; DNA: TGTGCCAGCTATCCAAGCGGGAAGAGTACCTACGAGCAGTACTTC
D: NA; J: TRBJ2-7; size: NA; V: TRBV11-3; CDR3: CASSRGFSYEQYF; DNA: TGTGCCAGCAGCCGAGGATTTTCCTACGAGCAGTACTTC
D: TRBD1; J: TRBJ2-5; size: NA; V: TRBV6-1; CDR3: CASRVPPDRGKETQYF; DNA: TGTGCCAGCAGAGTCCCCCCGGACAGGGGAAAAGAGACCCAGTACTTC
D: NA; J: TRBJ1-2; size: NA; V: TRBV5-1; CDR3: CASSLAGGQKWSDYGYTF; DNA: TGCGCCAGCAGCTTGGCCGGGGGGCAAAAGTGGAGCGACTATGGCTACACCTTC
D: NA; J: TRBJ2-3; size: NA; V: TRBV19; CDR3: CASSIGPETDTQYF; DNA: TGTGCCAGTAGTATAGGGCCAGAAACAGATACGCAGTATTTT
D: NA; J: TRBJ2-7; size: NA; V: TRBV20-1; CDR3: CSTRPRGLNEQYF; DNA: TGCAGTACTCGCCCACGGGGTCTGAACGAGCAGTACTTC
D: NA; J: TRBJ2-6; size: NA; V: TRBV6-2/TRBV6-3; CDR3: CATDYSGANVLTF; DNA: TGTGCCACCGACTACTCTGGGGCCAACGTCCTGACTTTC
D: NA; J: TRBJ2-5; size: few; V: TRBV6-5; CDR3: CASSYLSEGKETQYF; DNA: TGTGCCAGCAGTTATCTCTCGGAGGGGAAGGAGACCCAGTACTTC
D: TRBD2; J: TRBJ2-7; size: NA; V: TRBV6-1; CDR3: CASSRASGYTIYEQYF; DNA: TGTGCCAGCAGTCGGGCTAGCGGGTATACTATCTACGAGCAGTACTTC
D: NA; J: TRBJ1-2; size: few; V: TRBV28; CDR3: CASRLPTGAGGYTF; DNA: TGTGCCAGCAGACTACCCACAGGAGCGGGAGGCTACACCTTC